This TCR beta chain was sequenced for a study of CD8+ T cells in alopecia areata. Study as a whole: The study gave tofacitinib for 6 to 18 months, then 6 months off drug.

cDNA serving as the sequencing template came from extracted, reverse transcribed RNA. TCRdb keeps only in-frame clones here, not all; method: immunoSEQ multiplex PCR. The sample lists 150,000 to 200,000 clones, 60% to 75% occurring once. Trimming removed 7 bases at V and 2 bases at J, with 9 bases between. The germline gives CDR1 SQVTM, CDR2 ANQGSEA. The length of the CDR3 is 11 residues. Points on this clone: Its specificity is unknown.

General observations from the study: When scalp samples are sequenced, resident alphabeta T cells of normal skin are also captured.

Treatment in this sample: oral pan-JAK inhibitor, 5-10 mg twice daily. The sequencing here drew on CD4+ T cells sorted from blood, taken at week 24, from a patient treated with tofacitinib. This chain links TRBV29-1 with TRBJ2-7; no definite D call. The receptor's source is a human donor with alopecia areata. The CDR3 bases are TGCAGCGGGGTCTTCGCCTACGAGCAGTACTTC. It encodes CSGVFAYEQYF.